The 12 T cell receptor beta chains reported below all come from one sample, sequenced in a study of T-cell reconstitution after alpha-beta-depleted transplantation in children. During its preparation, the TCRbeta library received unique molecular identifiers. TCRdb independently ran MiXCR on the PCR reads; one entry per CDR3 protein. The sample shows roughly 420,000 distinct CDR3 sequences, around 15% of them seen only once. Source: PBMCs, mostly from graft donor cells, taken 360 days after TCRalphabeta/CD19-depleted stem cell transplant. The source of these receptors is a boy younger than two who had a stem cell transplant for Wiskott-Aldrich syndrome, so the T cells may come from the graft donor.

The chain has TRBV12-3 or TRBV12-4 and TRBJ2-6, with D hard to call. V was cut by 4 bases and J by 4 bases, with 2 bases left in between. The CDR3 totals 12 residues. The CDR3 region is CASSWGANVLTF. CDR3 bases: TGTGCCAGCAGTTGGGGGGCCAACGTCCTGACTTTC.

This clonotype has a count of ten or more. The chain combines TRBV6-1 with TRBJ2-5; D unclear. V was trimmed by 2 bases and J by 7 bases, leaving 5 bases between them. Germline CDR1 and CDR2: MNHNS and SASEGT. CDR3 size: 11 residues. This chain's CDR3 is CASSEIGTQYF. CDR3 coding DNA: TGTGCCAGCAGTGAAATAGGGACCCAGTACTTC.

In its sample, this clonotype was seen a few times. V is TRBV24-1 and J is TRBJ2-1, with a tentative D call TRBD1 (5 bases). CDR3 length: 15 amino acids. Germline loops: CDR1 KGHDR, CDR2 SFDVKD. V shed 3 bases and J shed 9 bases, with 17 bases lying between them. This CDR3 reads CATSDLNGQPGEQFF. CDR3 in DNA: TGTGCCACCAGTGATCTTAATGGACAACCAGGTGAGCAGTTCTTC.

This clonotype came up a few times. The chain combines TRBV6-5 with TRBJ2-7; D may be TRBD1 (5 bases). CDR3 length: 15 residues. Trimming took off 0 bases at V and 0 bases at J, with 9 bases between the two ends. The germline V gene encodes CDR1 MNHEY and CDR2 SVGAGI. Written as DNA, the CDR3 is TGTGCCAGCAGTTACTCGAGCAGGGCCTCCTACGAGCAGTACTTC. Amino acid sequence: CASSYSSRASYEQYF.

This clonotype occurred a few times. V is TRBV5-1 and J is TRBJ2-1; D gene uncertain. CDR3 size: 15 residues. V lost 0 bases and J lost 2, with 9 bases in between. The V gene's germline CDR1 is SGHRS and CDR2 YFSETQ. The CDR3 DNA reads TGCGCCAGCAGCTTGGTAGGTAACCCCTACAATGAGCAGTTCTTC. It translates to CASSLVGNPYNEQFF.

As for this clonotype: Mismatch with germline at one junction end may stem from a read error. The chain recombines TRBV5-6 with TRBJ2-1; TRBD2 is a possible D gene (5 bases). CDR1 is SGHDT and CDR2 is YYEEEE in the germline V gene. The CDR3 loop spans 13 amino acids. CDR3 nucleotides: TGTGCCAGCAGCTTCGGGGTGAACTCCCGCGGCCCCTTC. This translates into CASSFGVNSRGPF.

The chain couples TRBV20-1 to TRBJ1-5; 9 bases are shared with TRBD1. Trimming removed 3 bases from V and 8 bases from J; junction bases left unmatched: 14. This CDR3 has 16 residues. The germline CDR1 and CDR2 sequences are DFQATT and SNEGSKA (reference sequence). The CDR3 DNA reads TGCAGTGCTAGGACAGGGGGATGGTGGGAGAATGAGCCCCAGCATTTT. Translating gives CSARTGGWWENEPQHF.

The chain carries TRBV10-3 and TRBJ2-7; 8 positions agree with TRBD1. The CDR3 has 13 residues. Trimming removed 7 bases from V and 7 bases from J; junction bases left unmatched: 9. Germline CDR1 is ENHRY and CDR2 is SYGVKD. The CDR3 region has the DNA TGTGCCATCACCGAAATACAGGGGGGTGAGCAGTACTTC. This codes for CAITEIQGGEQYF.

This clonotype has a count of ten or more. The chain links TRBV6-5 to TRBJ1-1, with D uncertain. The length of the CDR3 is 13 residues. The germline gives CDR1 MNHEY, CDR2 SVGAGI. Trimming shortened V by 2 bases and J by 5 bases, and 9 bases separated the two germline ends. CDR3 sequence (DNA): TGTGCCAGCAGTTACGTGGCGACTACTGAAGCTTTCTTT. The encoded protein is CASSYVATTEAFF.

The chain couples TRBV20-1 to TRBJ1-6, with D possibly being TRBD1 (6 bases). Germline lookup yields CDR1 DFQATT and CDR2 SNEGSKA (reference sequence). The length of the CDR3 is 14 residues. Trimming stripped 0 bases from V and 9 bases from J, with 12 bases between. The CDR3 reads CSARDHKGVSPLHF. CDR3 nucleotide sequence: TGCAGTGCTAGAGATCATAAGGGGGTTTCACCCCTCCACTTT.

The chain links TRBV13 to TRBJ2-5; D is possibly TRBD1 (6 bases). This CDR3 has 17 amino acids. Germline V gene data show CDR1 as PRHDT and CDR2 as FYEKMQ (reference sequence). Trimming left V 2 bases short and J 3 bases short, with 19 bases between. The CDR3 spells CASSLRRQVHPKETQYF. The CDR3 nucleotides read TGTGCCAGCAGCTTAAGACGACAGGTCCACCCTAAAGAGACCCAGTACTTC. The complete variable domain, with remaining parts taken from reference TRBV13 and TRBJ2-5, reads AAGVIQSPRHLIKEKRETATLKCYPIPRHDTVYWYQQGPGQDPQFLISFYEKMQSDKGSIPDRFSAQQFSDYHSELNMSSLELGDSALYFCASSLRRQVHPKETQYFGPGTRLLVL.

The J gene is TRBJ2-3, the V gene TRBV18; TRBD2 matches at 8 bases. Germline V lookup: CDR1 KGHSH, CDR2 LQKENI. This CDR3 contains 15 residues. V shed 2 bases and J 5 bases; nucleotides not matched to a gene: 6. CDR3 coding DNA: TGTGCCAGCTCACCAACCGCGGGGGGTCAAGATACGCAGTATTTT. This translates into CASSPTAGGQDTQYF. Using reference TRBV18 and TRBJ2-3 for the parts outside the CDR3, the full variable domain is NAGVMQNPRHLVRRRGQEARLRCSPMKGHSHVYWYRQLPEEGLKFMVYLQKENIIDESGMPKERFSAEFPKEGPSILRIQQVVRGDSAAYFCASSPTAGGQDTQYFGPGTRLTVL.